These T cell receptor beta chains were read from a single sample in a study of blood T cell repertoires in COVID-19. The protocol was immunoSEQ multiplex PCR, while the TCRdb copy is restricted to in-frame clones and leaves out a portion. Of 250,000 to 400,000 clones listed, more than 70% were seen once; the top ten hold 1.6%. Sequencing used peripheral blood. The receptors come from a woman in her thirties with COVID-19, enrolled during active disease. CDR3s leave out the opening cysteine and the closing phenylalanine or tryptophan.

j_call	v_call	cdr3_aa
TRBJ1-2	TRBV9	ASSAEQLANYGYT
TRBJ1-2	TRBV6-1	ASSDRLRAGGYT
TRBJ2-3	TRBV6-1	ASSERVAYTDTQY
TRBJ2-5	TRBV4-1	ASSLTSGGEETQY
TRBJ2-2	TRBV11-2	ASSLRQGPNTGELF
TRBJ2-5	TRBV6-5	ASSPLAGGPETQY
TRBJ1-2	TRBV6-5	ASTTGTGTYGYT
TRBJ2-1	TRBV27	ASSQTSTGVEQF
TRBJ2-5	TRBV28	ASSLGGSQETQY
TRBJ2-5	TRBV5-4	ASSRDRQETQY
TRBJ1-5	TRBV12-3/TRBV12-4	ASSWDKNQPQH